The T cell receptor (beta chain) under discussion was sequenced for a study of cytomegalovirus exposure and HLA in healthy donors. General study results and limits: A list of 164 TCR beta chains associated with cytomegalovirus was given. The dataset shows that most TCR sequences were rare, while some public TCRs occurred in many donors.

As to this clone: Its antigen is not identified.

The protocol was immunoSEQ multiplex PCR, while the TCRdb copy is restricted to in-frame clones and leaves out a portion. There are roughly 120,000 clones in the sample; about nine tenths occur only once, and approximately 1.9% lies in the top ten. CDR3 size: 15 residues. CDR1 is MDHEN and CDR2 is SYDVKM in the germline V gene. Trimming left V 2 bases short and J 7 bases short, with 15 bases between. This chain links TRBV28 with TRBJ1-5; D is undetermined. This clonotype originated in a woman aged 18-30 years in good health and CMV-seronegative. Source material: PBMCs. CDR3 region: CASSLGSGAGQPQHF. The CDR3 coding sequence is TGTGCCAGCAGTTTAGGATCAGGTGCTGGACAGCCCCAGCATTTT. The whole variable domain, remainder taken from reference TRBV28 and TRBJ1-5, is DVKVTQSSRYLVKRTGEKVFLECVQDMDHENMFWYRQDPGLGLRLIYFSYDVKMKEKGDIPEGYSVSREKKERFSLILESASTNQTSMYLCASSLGSGAGQPQHFGDGTRLSIL.